These T cell receptor beta chains were read from a single sample in a study of read filtering for tumor transcriptome and immune sequencing. TCRdb re-derived calls from the reads in MiXCR, one entry per CDR3 protein. Of over 50,000 distinct CDR3 sequences in the sample, nearly 20% are singletons; the top ten hold over 12%. The sequenced sample consisted of a population of CD138-negative cells sorted from bone marrow. These receptors all come from a donor aged 40 or older with multiple myeloma. Both conserved end residues are part of each CDR3. A D gene is named only where the DNA matches it firmly. Not every row has a clone size; where given, it reads once, few, many or a size class.

j_call: TRBJ2-7
clone_size: many
d_call: NA
v_call: TRBV7-2
cdr3_aa: CASSFGGTSTYEQYF
cdr3_nt: TGTGCCAGCAGCTTTGGTGGGACAAGTACCTACGAGCAGTACTTC

j_call: TRBJ2-5
clone_size: NA
d_call: TRBD1
v_call: TRBV18
cdr3_aa: CASSPRSGQEETQYF
cdr3_nt: TGTGCCAGCTCACCCCGGTCCGGACAGGAAGAGACCCAGTACTTC

j_call: TRBJ2-7
clone_size: many
d_call: NA
v_call: TRBV29-1
cdr3_aa: CSVRGATYEQYF
cdr3_nt: TGCAGCGTCCGGGGGGCAACCTACGAGCAGTACTTC

j_call: TRBJ2-1
clone_size: many
d_call: NA
v_call: TRBV7-3
cdr3_aa: CASSKGGPVRNEQFF
cdr3_nt: TGTGCCAGCAGCAAAGGGGGACCCGTGAGGAATGAGCAGTTCTTC

j_call: TRBJ1-1
clone_size: many
d_call: TRBD1
v_call: TRBV14
cdr3_aa: CATRGQLNTEAFF
cdr3_nt: TGTGCCACCCGGGGACAGCTGAACACTGAAGCTTTCTTT

j_call: TRBJ1-1
clone_size: many
d_call: TRBD1
v_call: TRBV29-1
cdr3_aa: CSTGQGVTEAFF
cdr3_nt: TGCAGCACGGGACAGGGTGTGACTGAAGCTTTCTTT

j_call: TRBJ1-5
clone_size: many
d_call: TRBD1
v_call: TRBV12-5
cdr3_aa: CATGQGTHNQPQHF
cdr3_nt: TGTGCCACAGGACAGGGGACGCACAATCAGCCCCAGCATTTT

j_call: TRBJ1-1
clone_size: many
d_call: TRBD1
v_call: TRBV11-2
cdr3_aa: CASSSRGHAFF
cdr3_nt: TGTGCCAGCAGCTCCAGGGGGCACGCTTTCTTT

j_call: TRBJ2-5
clone_size: NA
d_call: NA
v_call: TRBV27
cdr3_aa: CASSLEARSGIETQYF
cdr3_nt: TGTGCCAGCAGTTTAGAGGCTCGGTCAGGGATAGAGACCCAGTACTTC

j_call: TRBJ2-5
clone_size: few
d_call: TRBD1
v_call: TRBV2
cdr3_aa: CASSAGTGVEAQYF
cdr3_nt: TGTGCCAGCAGTGCCGGGACAGGGGTAGAGGCCCAGTACTTC

j_call: TRBJ2-7
clone_size: many
d_call: TRBD1
v_call: TRBV5-1
cdr3_aa: CASSRGTGRVHEQYF
cdr3_nt: TGCGCCAGCAGCCGGGGGACAGGGCGGGTCCACGAGCAGTACTTC

j_call: TRBJ2-3
clone_size: NA
d_call: NA
v_call: TRBV23-1
cdr3_aa: CASSQSSRGGTDTQYF
cdr3_nt: TGCGCCAGCAGTCAATCATCACGGGGCGGCACAGATACGCAGTATTTT

j_call: TRBJ1-5
clone_size: few
d_call: TRBD1
v_call: TRBV4-1
cdr3_aa: CASSQPRTGGPSSQHF
cdr3_nt: TGCGCCAGCAGCCAACCGAGGACAGGGGGCCCTTCTTCCCAGCATTTT

j_call: TRBJ1-4
clone_size: NA
d_call: NA
v_call: TRBV5-4
cdr3_aa: CASSLRATNEKLFF
cdr3_nt: TGTGCCAGCAGCTTGCGAGCAACTAATGAAAAACTGTTTTTT

j_call: TRBJ2-4
clone_size: few
d_call: NA
v_call: TRBV4-1
cdr3_aa: CASSGAGWGKNIQYF
cdr3_nt: TGCGCCAGCAGCGGGGCAGGATGGGGCAAAAACATTCAGTACTTC

j_call: TRBJ2-7
clone_size: many
d_call: NA
v_call: TRBV6-5
cdr3_aa: CASSYSSGGSGSYEQYF
cdr3_nt: TGTGCCAGCAGTTATAGTTCAGGCGGATCAGGGTCCTACGAGCAGTACTTC

j_call: TRBJ1-4
clone_size: many
d_call: NA
v_call: TRBV5-1
cdr3_aa: CASSLGQGTNEKLFF
cdr3_nt: TGCGCCAGCAGCTTGGGTCAGGGAACTAATGAAAAACTGTTTTTT

j_call: TRBJ1-1
clone_size: few
d_call: NA
v_call: TRBV20-1
cdr3_aa: CSAVRVGSTEAFF
cdr3_nt: TGCAGTGCTGTCAGGGTTGGAAGTACTGAAGCTTTCTTT

j_call: TRBJ2-3
clone_size: many
d_call: NA
v_call: TRBV28
cdr3_aa: CASSSPHRATGGTQYF
cdr3_nt: TGTGCCAGCAGTTCTCCACACCGGGCGACTGGGGGTACGCAGTATTTT

j_call: TRBJ2-5
clone_size: many
d_call: NA
v_call: TRBV4-1
cdr3_aa: CASSQVQGPETQYF
cdr3_nt: TGCGCCAGCAGCCAAGTTCAGGGACCAGAGACCCAGTACTTC

j_call: TRBJ2-5
clone_size: many
d_call: TRBD1
v_call: TRBV7-9
cdr3_aa: CASSSDRGLLETQYF
cdr3_nt: TGTGCCAGCAGCTCGGACAGGGGGCTGTTGGAGACCCAGTACTTC

j_call: TRBJ1-6
clone_size: many
d_call: TRBD1
v_call: TRBV12-3/TRBV12-4
cdr3_aa: CASSSGTAPPLHF
cdr3_nt: TGTGCCAGCAGTTCCGGGACAGCCCCACCCCTCCACTTT

j_call: TRBJ2-5
clone_size: many
d_call: NA
v_call: TRBV7-9
cdr3_aa: CASSLGTTPQETQYF
cdr3_nt: TGTGCCAGCAGCTTAGGGACTACCCCCCAAGAGACCCAGTACTTC

j_call: TRBJ1-5
clone_size: many
d_call: NA
v_call: TRBV5-1
cdr3_aa: CASTTLDSTLLQHF
cdr3_nt: TGCGCCAGCACCACTTTGGACAGCACGTTACTTCAGCATTTT

j_call: TRBJ1-1
clone_size: many
d_call: NA
v_call: TRBV7-6
cdr3_aa: CASSLSAGEAFF
cdr3_nt: TGTGCCAGCAGCTTAAGTGCAGGTGAAGCTTTCTTT

j_call: TRBJ1-2
clone_size: NA
d_call: NA
v_call: TRBV6-2/TRBV6-3
cdr3_aa: CASTPTGYGYTF
cdr3_nt: TGTGCCAGCACCCCGACAGGCTATGGCTACACCTTC

j_call: TRBJ2-3
clone_size: many
d_call: NA
v_call: TRBV18
cdr3_aa: CASTPALQEAQYF
cdr3_nt: TGTGCCAGCACACCGGCCCTCCAAGAGGCGCAGTATTTT

j_call: TRBJ2-1
clone_size: NA
d_call: TRBD2
v_call: TRBV15
cdr3_aa: CATSTTSGGYEQFF
cdr3_nt: TGTGCCACCAGCACCACTAGCGGCGGATATGAGCAGTTCTTC

j_call: TRBJ2-3
clone_size: few
d_call: NA
v_call: TRBV5-1
cdr3_aa: CASSLEDSSTDTQYF
cdr3_nt: TGCGCCAGCAGCTTGGAAGATTCTAGCACAGATACGCAGTATTTT

j_call: TRBJ1-6
clone_size: many
d_call: NA
v_call: TRBV7-3
cdr3_aa: CASSLTGNSPLHF
cdr3_nt: TGTGCCAGCAGCTTAACGGGGAATTCACCCCTCCACTTT

j_call: TRBJ2-7
clone_size: many
d_call: NA
v_call: TRBV6-5
cdr3_aa: CASRGPYEQYF
cdr3_nt: TGTGCCAGCAGGGGACCCTACGAGCAGTACTTC

j_call: TRBJ2-5
clone_size: many
d_call: NA
v_call: TRBV5-6
cdr3_aa: CASSFSTGETQYF
cdr3_nt: TGTGCCAGCAGCTTTTCGACCGGGGAGACCCAGTACTTC

j_call: TRBJ1-1
clone_size: many
d_call: NA
v_call: TRBV7-3
cdr3_aa: CASSSTMNTEAFF
cdr3_nt: TGTGCCAGCAGCTCTACAATGAACACTGAAGCTTTCTTT

j_call: TRBJ2-1
clone_size: NA
d_call: NA
v_call: TRBV7-2
cdr3_aa: CASSLGVFGGRYNEQFF
cdr3_nt: TGTGCCAGCAGCTTAGGAGTGTTCGGGGGGCGTTACAATGAGCAGTTCTTC

j_call: TRBJ2-2
clone_size: many
d_call: NA
v_call: TRBV6-2/TRBV6-3
cdr3_aa: CASSSPGHYTGELFF
cdr3_nt: TGTGCCAGCAGTTCTCCTGGCCACTACACCGGGGAGCTGTTTTTT

j_call: TRBJ2-1
clone_size: many
d_call: NA
v_call: TRBV7-2
cdr3_aa: CASSKAGLRRNEQFF
cdr3_nt: TGTGCCAGCAGCAAGGCGGGACTCCGCCGGAATGAGCAGTTCTTC

j_call: TRBJ2-1
clone_size: many
d_call: TRBD2
v_call: TRBV29-1
cdr3_aa: CSVVGLAVAANEQFF
cdr3_nt: TGCAGCGTTGTTGGCCTAGCGGTTGCGGCCAATGAGCAGTTCTTC

j_call: TRBJ2-1
clone_size: many
d_call: TRBD2
v_call: TRBV20-1
cdr3_aa: CSASPSGTSGRAWQFF
cdr3_nt: TGCAGTGCTAGCCCCTCCGGGACTAGCGGGAGGGCCTGGCAGTTCTTC

j_call: TRBJ2-5
clone_size: NA
d_call: NA
v_call: TRBV7-3
cdr3_aa: CASSFRWGETQYF
cdr3_nt: TGTGCCAGCAGCTTTAGATGGGGAGAGACCCAGTACTTC

j_call: TRBJ1-4
clone_size: few
d_call: NA
v_call: TRBV29-1
cdr3_aa: CSVPVLGDEKLFF
cdr3_nt: TGCAGCGTACCCGTCTTGGGTGATGAAAAACTGTTTTTT

j_call: TRBJ2-1
clone_size: many
d_call: NA
v_call: TRBV24-1
cdr3_aa: CATSGWNEQFF
cdr3_nt: TGTGCCACCAGTGGGTGGAATGAGCAGTTCTTC

j_call: TRBJ2-7
clone_size: NA
d_call: TRBD2
v_call: TRBV7-2
cdr3_aa: CASSLISGGPCEQYF
cdr3_nt: TGTGCCAGCAGCTTAATCAGCGGGGGTCCCTGCGAGCAGTACTTC

j_call: TRBJ2-2
clone_size: many
d_call: NA
v_call: TRBV20-1
cdr3_aa: CSARDPAKNTGELFF
cdr3_nt: TGCAGTGCTAGAGATCCCGCAAAGAACACCGGGGAGCTGTTTTTT

j_call: TRBJ2-7
clone_size: many
d_call: NA
v_call: TRBV11-3
cdr3_aa: CASSLDRRTNPYEQYF
cdr3_nt: TGTGCCAGCAGCTTAGATCGGAGGACAAACCCCTACGAGCAGTACTTC

j_call: TRBJ2-5
clone_size: many
d_call: TRBD2
v_call: TRBV7-2
cdr3_aa: CASSLSSGSFQETQYF
cdr3_nt: TGTGCCAGCAGCTTATCTAGCGGGAGTTTCCAAGAGACCCAGTACTTC

j_call: TRBJ2-6
clone_size: many
d_call: NA
v_call: TRBV29-1
cdr3_aa: CSVEAGLSGANVLTF
cdr3_nt: TGCAGCGTTGAAGCAGGGCTATCTGGGGCCAACGTCCTGACTTTC

j_call: TRBJ1-5
clone_size: many
d_call: NA
v_call: TRBV5-6
cdr3_aa: CASSSSRGSSNQPQHF
cdr3_nt: TGTGCCAGCAGCTCTAGCAGAGGTTCTAGCAATCAGCCCCAGCATTTT